These 24 T cell receptor beta chains were sequenced from one sample in a study of technical replicates of blood from several donors. TCRdb keeps only in-frame clones here, not all; method: immunoSEQ multiplex PCR. The sample includes tens of thousands of clones, roughly 92% of them seen just once. The sequenced sample was T cells isolated from PBMCs. The receptors stem from a human donor in good health.

As concerns this clone: The junction departs from germline at one end; a sequencing error may be responsible. The CDR3 coding sequence is TGTGCTAGCAGCTCAGGCGGGGGAGGGACCCAGTACTTC. Translating gives CASSSGGGGTQYF. The chain links TRBV7-7 to TRBJ2-5; 7 bases are shared with TRBD2. The V gene's germline CDR1 is SSHAT and CDR2 FNYEAQ (reference sequence). The CDR3 consists of 13 residues.

The rearrangement joins TRBV30 to TRBJ2-3; TRBD2 agrees at 11 bases. The trim removed 0 bases at V and 5 bases at J, leaving 4 bases unmatched. The CDR3 consists of 15 residues. Germline lookup yields CDR1 GTSNPN and CDR2 SVGIG (reference sequence). CDR3 amino acids: CAWSVKGLAVDTQYF. The CDR3 region has the DNA TGTGCCTGGAGTGTGAAGGGACTAGCGGTAGATACGCAGTATTTT.

V is TRBV7-2 and J is TRBJ2-7; no definite D call. Germline V gene sequence: CDR1 SGHTA, CDR2 FQGNSA. Trimming shortened V by 5 bases and J by 7 bases, and 15 bases separated the two germline ends. The CDR3 contains 13 residues. CDR3 residues: CASSRTGETEQYF. The DNA for the CDR3 is TGTGCCAGCAGCCGAACCGGAGAAACAGAGCAGTACTTC.

The chain joins TRBV7-2 to TRBJ2-5, with D tentatively TRBD2 (5 bases). This CDR3 comprises 13 residues. The germline V and J ends were trimmed by 2 bases and 3 bases, with 7 bases remaining between them. Germline V gives CDR1 SGHTA, CDR2 FQGNSA. The CDR3 region has the DNA TGTGCCAGCAGCTTAAGGACTGAAGAGACCCAGTACTTC. Translating it yields CASSLRTEETQYF.

The CDR3 coding sequence is TGTGCCAGCAGCGGACTAGCGGGAGGAACTGAGCAGTTCTTC. Translation: CASSGLAGGTEQFF. The V call is TRBV6-5, the J call TRBJ2-1, with 14 bases identical to TRBD2. Germline lookup yields CDR1 MNHEY and CDR2 SVGAGI. The trim removed 6 bases at V and 9 bases at J, leaving 4 bases unmatched. The CDR3 is 14 residues long.

This clone was seen a handful of times. V is TRBV10-2 and J is TRBJ2-7, with TRBD2 matching 11 bases. The CDR3 is 14 amino acids. Germline values: CDR1 WSHSY, CDR2 SAAADI. V dropped 6 bases and J dropped 6; count of bases not matched to a gene: 7. The CDR3 protein is CASRLAGEYSEQYF. DNA for the CDR3: TGCGCCAGCAGACTAGCGGGAGAATATTCCGAGCAGTACTTC.

V gene TRBV5-1 combines with J gene TRBJ2-7; D is uncertain. The ends were cut back, 0 bases at V and 1 base at J, with 8 bases in the middle. The length of the CDR3 is 14 residues. CDR1 SGHRS and CDR2 YFSETQ come from the germline V gene. CDR3 DNA: TGCGCCAGCAGCTTGGCGGCAGGATCCTACGAGCAGTACTTC. This gives the protein CASSLAAGSYEQYF.

Turning to this clone: One end of the junction fails to match germline, which may point to a read error. V usage is TRBV20-1 and J usage is TRBJ2-1; a weak D match, TRBD2 (6 bases). Germline values: CDR1 DFQATT, CDR2 SNEGSKA (reference sequence). The CDR3 is 10 amino acids. The CDR3: CSASEGTPVF. The CDR3, as DNA: TGCAGTGCTAGTGAGGGGACTCCCGTCTTC.

The rearrangement uses TRBV19 and TRBJ2-7; 8 bases match TRBD1. The length of the CDR3 is 16 residues. The V gene end was trimmed by 3 bases and the J gene end by 0 bases; junction bases not matched to a gene: 7. Germline assignment: CDR1 LNHDA and CDR2 SQIVND (reference sequence). As DNA, the CDR3 is TGTGCCAGTAGTATTTCCAGGGACAGGAGCTCCTACGAGCAGTACTTC. Residues: CASSISRDRSSYEQYF.

In this sample, this clone turned up a few times. The J gene is TRBJ2-7, the V gene TRBV19; the match to TRBD1 covers 7 bases. V shed 8 bases and J 4 bases; nucleotides not matched to a gene: 14. The CDR3 sequence is 15 residues long. Germline assignment: CDR1 LNHDA and CDR2 SQIVND (reference sequence). The DNA for the CDR3 is TGTGCCAGTTCGTTTAGGGGACAGCTTTTGTACGAGCAGTACTTC. As protein: CASSFRGQLLYEQYF.

The chain employs TRBV13 and TRBJ2-5, with a possible D match to TRBD1 (5 bases). Trimming took off 0 bases at V and 5 bases at J, with 10 bases between the two ends. CDR1 is PRHDT, CDR2 FYEKMQ, per germline (reference sequence). The CDR3 loop spans 14 amino acids. DNA for the CDR3: TGTGCCAGCAGCTTAGGGCAGGGTGGGGAGACCCAGTACTTC. Amino acid sequence: CASSLGQGGETQYF.

The CDR3 is CSGRPGYGYTF. The CDR3 DNA reads as TGCAGTGGCCGCCCAGGGTATGGCTACACCTTC. The chain has TRBV20-1 and TRBJ1-2, with D perhaps TRBD1 (5 bases). V was clipped by 7 bases and J by 5 bases, with 11 bases between them. Germline V gene sequence: CDR1 DFQATT, CDR2 SNEGSKA (reference sequence). The CDR3 extends over 11 amino acids.

The chain is built from TRBV28 and TRBJ2-4; the D gene is possibly TRBD1 (5 bases). This CDR3 contains 17 residues. The V end lost 6 bases, the J end lost 0 bases, and 18 bases lay between the germline ends. From germline, CDR1 is MDHEN and CDR2 SYDVKM. CDR3 sequence: CASSPKGRILAKNIQYF. The CDR3 DNA is TGTGCCAGCAGCCCCAAGGGGCGAATCCTAGCCAAAAACATTCAGTACTTC.

The chain is built from TRBV11-3 and TRBJ1-1; D not resolved. In germline, CDR1 is SGHNT, CDR2 YENEEA. V was cut by 5 bases and J by 5 bases, with 9 bases left in between. The CDR3 is 12 residues long. CDR3 in amino acids: CASSDLRTEAFF. The CDR3 region has the DNA TGTGCCAGCAGCGACTTACGGACTGAAGCTTTCTTT.

The chain recombines TRBV28 with TRBJ1-1; 7 bases agree with TRBD1. Germline V gene lookup returns CDR1 MDHEN and CDR2 SYDVKM. The CDR3 sequence is 15 residues long. J gave up 0 bases and V 6 bases, and 7 bases lay outside the gene matches. The DNA of the CDR3 is TGTGCCAGCAGGCCGGGACAGAACTTGAACACTGAAGCTTTCTTT. It codes for CASRPGQNLNTEAFF.

This clone was recorded only once. The V call is TRBV7-9, the J call TRBJ2-7, with D unclear. The germline V and J ends were trimmed by 5 bases and 5 bases, with 7 bases remaining between them. The CDR3 runs 11 residues. CDR1 is SEHNR and CDR2 is FQNEAQ in the germline V gene (reference sequence). This CDR3 reads CASSTFNEQYF. CDR3 nucleotides: TGTGCCAGCAGCACTTTCAACGAGCAGTACTTC.

J is TRBJ1-1 and V is TRBV5-4; 7 positions agree with TRBD1. The junction had 8 bases not matched to a gene; V was cut back by 0 bases and J by 3 bases. The CDR3 length is 16 residues. In germline, CDR1 is SGHNT, CDR2 YYREEE (reference sequence). The CDR3 DNA is TGTGCCAGCAGCTTGGCCTCGGACAGGTTATACACTGAAGCTTTCTTT. It yields the protein CASSLASDRLYTEAFF.

J is TRBJ2-3 and V is TRBV18, with a tentative D call TRBD1 (7 bases). Trimming stripped 3 bases from V and 2 bases from J, with 12 bases between. In germline, CDR1 is KGHSH, CDR2 LQKENI. The CDR3 spans 15 residues. The CDR3 bases are TGTGCCAGCTCACCGCGGGACAGAACCACAGATACGCAGTATTTT. Protein product: CASSPRDRTTDTQYF.

This clone appeared a few times. This chain uses TRBV4-1 with TRBJ1-1; 7 bases map to TRBD1. The CDR3 runs 12 residues. The ends lost 3 bases at V and 11 bases at J; junction bases unmatched: 6. Germline CDR1 and CDR2: MGHRA and YSYEKL. The CDR3 loop is CASSHLQGIAFF. The CDR3, as DNA: TGCGCCAGCAGCCATCTACAGGGGATTGCTTTCTTT.

This rearrangement joins TRBV9 to TRBJ2-7; perhaps TRBD1 as D (5 bases). Germline CDR1 is SGDLS and CDR2 is YYNGEE. CDR3 length: 14 residues. Trimming left V 3 bases short and J 5 bases short, with 15 bases between. CDR3 sequence: CASSGQGLIHEQYF. The DNA of the CDR3 is TGTGCCAGCAGCGGGCAGGGCCTTATCCACGAGCAGTACTTC.

The V gene is TRBV7-6, the J gene TRBJ2-3, with 11 bases fitting TRBD1. The CDR3 is made up of 14 amino acids. The V gene end was trimmed by 5 bases and the J gene end by 5 bases; junction bases not matched to a gene: 3. Per germline, CDR1 SGHVS and CDR2 FNYEAQ. The CDR3 DNA reads TGTGCCAGCAGCAAGGGACAGGGGGTAGATACGCAGTATTTT. Translation: CASSKGQGVDTQYF.

V usage is TRBV2 and J usage is TRBJ1-1, with D uncertain. Germline lookup yields CDR1 SNHLY and CDR2 FYNNEI. V lost 7 bases and J 3 bases, leaving 6 bases between the germline ends. The CDR3 spans 11 residues. The CDR3: CASTLDTEAFF. The CDR3 DNA follows: TGTGCCAGCACCCTAGACACTGAAGCTTTCTTT. Full variable domain (outside the CDR3, taken from reference TRBV2 and TRBJ1-1): EPEVTQTPSHQVTQMGQEVILRCVPISNHLYFYWYRQILGQKVEFLVSFYNNEISEKSEIFDDQFSVERPDGSNFTLKIRSTKLEDSAMYFCASTLDTEAFFGQGTRLTVV.

The V and J genes are TRBV29-1 and TRBJ2-6; D might be TRBD2 (5 bases). Trimming left V 7 bases short and J 0 bases short, with 13 bases between. This CDR3 region has 15 residues. Looked up from germline, CDR1 is SQVTM and CDR2 is ANQGSEA. In DNA form, the CDR3 reads TGCAGCGCTGGAGGACCGACCTCTGGGGCCAACGTCCTGACTTTC. Encoded protein: CSAGGPTSGANVLTF. The complete variable domain, with remaining parts taken from reference TRBV29-1 and TRBJ2-6, reads SAVISQKPSRDICQRGTSLTIQCQVDSQVTMMFWYRQQPGQSLTLIATANQGSEATYESGFVIDKFPISRPNLTFSTLTVSNMSPEDSSIYLCSAGGPTSGANVLTFGAGSRLTVL.

CDR3 sequence: CASSAPGQGRNTQYF. The CDR3 coding sequence is TGTGCCAGCAGTGCACCGGGACAGGGGCGAAATACGCAGTATTTT. The chain couples TRBV6-1 to TRBJ2-3; 10 bases agree with TRBD1. Germline V gene sequence: CDR1 MNHNS, CDR2 SASEGT. The J segment lost 7 bases and the V segment lost 4 bases, leaving 8 bases of the junction unmatched. This CDR3 has 15 amino acids.